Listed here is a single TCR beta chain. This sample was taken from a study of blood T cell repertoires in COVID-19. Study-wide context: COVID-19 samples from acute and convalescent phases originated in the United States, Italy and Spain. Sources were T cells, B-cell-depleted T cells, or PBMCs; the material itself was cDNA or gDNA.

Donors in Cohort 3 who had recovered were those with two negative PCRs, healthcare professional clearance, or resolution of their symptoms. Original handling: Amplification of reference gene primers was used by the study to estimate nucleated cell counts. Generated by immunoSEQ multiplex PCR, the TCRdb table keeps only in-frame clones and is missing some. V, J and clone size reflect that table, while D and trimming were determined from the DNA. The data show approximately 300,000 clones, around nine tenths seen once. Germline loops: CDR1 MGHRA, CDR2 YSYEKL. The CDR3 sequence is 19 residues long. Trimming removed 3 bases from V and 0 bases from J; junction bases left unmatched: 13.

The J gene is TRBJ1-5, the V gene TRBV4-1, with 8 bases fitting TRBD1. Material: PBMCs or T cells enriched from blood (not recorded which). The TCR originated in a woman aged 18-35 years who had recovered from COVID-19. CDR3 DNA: TGCGCCAGCAGCCACGAACTAAGAGGGACAGGCTTTAGCAATCAGCCCCAGCATTTT. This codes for CASSHELRGTGFSNQPQHF.